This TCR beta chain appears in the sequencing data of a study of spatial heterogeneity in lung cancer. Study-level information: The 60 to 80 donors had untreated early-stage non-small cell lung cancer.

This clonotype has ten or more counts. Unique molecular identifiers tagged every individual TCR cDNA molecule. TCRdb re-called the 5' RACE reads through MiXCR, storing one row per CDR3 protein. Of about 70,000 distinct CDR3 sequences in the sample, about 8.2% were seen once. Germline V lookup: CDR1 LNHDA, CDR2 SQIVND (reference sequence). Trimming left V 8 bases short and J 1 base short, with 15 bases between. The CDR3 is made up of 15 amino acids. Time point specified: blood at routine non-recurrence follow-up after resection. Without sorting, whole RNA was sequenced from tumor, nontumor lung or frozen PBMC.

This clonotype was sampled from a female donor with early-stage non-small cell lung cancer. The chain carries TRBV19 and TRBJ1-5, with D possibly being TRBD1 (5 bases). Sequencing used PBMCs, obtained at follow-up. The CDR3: CASSLTGLSNQPQHF. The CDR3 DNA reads TGTGCCAGTTCCCTCACAGGTCTAAGCAATCAGCCCCAGCATTTT. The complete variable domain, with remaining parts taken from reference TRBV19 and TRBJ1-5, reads DGGITQSPKYLFRKEGQNVTLSCEQNLNHDAMYWYRQDPGQGLRLIYYSQIVNDFQKGDIAEGYSVSREKKESFPLTVTSAQKNPTAFYLCASSLTGLSNQPQHFGDGTRLSIL.